Listed here are 27 T cell receptor beta chains from one sample, sequenced in a study of a mutant IDH1 vaccine in newly diagnosed glioma (dated by TCRdb to about 2021). Their recognized antigens are unknown. The time point label, read with the paper, signifies: week 5, during vaccination. A 20-mer mutant IDH1 peptide at 300 micrograms in Montanide made up each vaccine dose, which was injected subcutaneously together with topical imiquimod. To prepare the library, the immunoSEQ multiplex PCR assay was applied. This is the immuneACCESS table as TCRdb keeps it, with only in-frame sequences that have V and J called. A part of the clones is gone; compared with another copy, unresolved V genes explain less than half, and the rest is unexplained. The sample table shows fewer than 30,000 clones, and about 77% are seen once. The ten largest clones add up to about 9.4% of the sample. The source material was PBMCs, sampled from a glioma patient whose treatment included an IDH1 peptide vaccine. Receptors were obtained from a man aged 35-49 years with glioma.

The sample holds a few counts of this clone. This rearrangement joins TRBV11-3 to TRBJ1-1, with D uncertain. V lost 0 bases to trimming and J lost 2 bases, with 4 bases between them. This CDR3 contains 13 residues. From germline, CDR1 is SGHNT and CDR2 YENEEA. This chain's CDR3 is CASSLDYNTEAFF. The CDR3 bases are TGTGCCAGCAGCTTAGATTACAACACTGAAGCTTTCTTT.

This chain connects TRBV6-6 to TRBJ1-1, with D uncertain. The CDR3 totals 11 residues. V was pared by 4 bases and J by 3 bases, with 3 bases between. Germline lookup yields CDR1 MNHNY and CDR2 SVGAGI (reference sequence). In DNA form, the CDR3 reads TGTGCCAGCAGTTGGGACACTGAAGCTTTCTTT. This gives the protein CASSWDTEAFF.

The chain links TRBV19 to TRBJ1-5; tentative D call: TRBD1 (5 bases). The CDR3 runs to 13 residues. Germline assignment: CDR1 LNHDA and CDR2 SQIVND (reference sequence). V lost 6 bases to trimming and J lost 6 bases, with 12 bases between them. In nucleotides, the CDR3 is TGTGCCAGTAGCTCGGGGGTCAGTCAGCCCCAGCATTTT. This encodes CASSSGVSQPQHF.

This rearrangement joins TRBV4-1 to TRBJ2-1, with 11 bases matching TRBD2. The CDR3 contains 17 residues. Unmatched junction bases numbered 6, after V lost 1 base and J lost 4 bases. The germline V gene has CDR1 MGHRA and CDR2 YSYEKL. CDR3 protein: CASSQVKLAGVYNEQFF. The CDR3 DNA sequence: TGCGCCAGCAGCCAAGTAAAACTAGCGGGAGTGTACAATGAGCAGTTCTTC.

This chain connects TRBV7-6 to TRBJ1-1; D is unresolved. Germline V CDR1 and CDR2: SGHVS, FNYEAQ. This CDR3 comprises 13 residues. Trimming left V 1 base short and J 1 base short, with 4 bases between. CDR3 DNA sequence: TGTGCCAGCAGCTTAGGGCAGAACACTGAAGCTTTCTTT. Its translation: CASSLGQNTEAFF.

V and J are TRBV5-1 and TRBJ2-1, with 9 bases matching TRBD2. CDR1 is SGHRS, CDR2 YFSETQ, per germline. The CDR3 loop spans 14 amino acids. The V segment lost 5 bases and the J segment 9 bases; nucleotides outside the gene matches: 9. The CDR3 reads CASSRREGSREQFF. In DNA, the CDR3 is TGCGCCAGCAGTCGGCGGGAGGGTTCCCGTGAGCAGTTCTTC.

The gene calls are TRBV5-1 and TRBJ2-7; D is ambiguous. The CDR3 length is 14 residues. Trimming cost V 0 bases and J 0 bases, with 7 bases left between them. CDR1 SGHRS and CDR2 YFSETQ come from the germline V gene. CDR3 sequence (DNA): TGCGCCAGCAGCTTGGTTCAAAGCTCCTACGAGCAGTACGTC. Protein sequence: CASSLVQSSYEQYV.

V and J are TRBV5-1 and TRBJ2-1; 7 nucleotides agree with TRBD1. V was clipped by 4 bases and J by 14 bases; unmatched bases: 18. Germline V lookup: CDR1 SGHRS, CDR2 YFSETQ. This CDR3 is built from 15 residues. This chain's CDR3 is CASSPDLTGPRREFF. The CDR3 DNA follows: TGCGCCAGCAGCCCGGACCTGACAGGGCCCCGTCGGGAGTTCTTC.

The gene calls are TRBV30 and TRBJ1-5; D is unclear. This CDR3 has 13 amino acids. CDR1 GTSNPN and CDR2 SVGIG come from the germline V gene (reference sequence). Deletions cut 2 bases from V and 1 base from J, with 6 bases between. The CDR3: CAWSLGSNQPQHF. The CDR3 DNA follows: TGTGCCTGGAGTTTGGGGAGCAATCAGCCCCAGCATTTT.

The J gene is TRBJ1-2, the V gene TRBV7-2; a possible D gene is TRBD1 (5 bases). Germline V gene sequence: CDR1 SGHTA, CDR2 FQGNSA. The CDR3 runs 15 residues. The V end lost 1 base, the J end lost 2 bases, and 11 bases lay between the germline ends. CDR3 DNA: TGTGCCAGCAGCTTAGGAAAGACAGTAAACTATGGCTACACCTTC. As protein: CASSLGKTVNYGYTF.

V and J are TRBV14 and TRBJ2-3; D possibly corresponds to TRBD2 (6 bases). Germline CDR1 reads SGHDN; CDR2 reads FVKESK. Between the trimmed V and J ends, which lost 4 bases and 0 bases, there was a span of 17 bases. CDR3 length: 17 amino acids. The DNA of the CDR3 is TGTGCCAGCAGCCGCCCGAGGACTATAACTAGCACAGATACGCAGTATTTT. Encoded protein: CASSRPRTITSTDTQYF.

This clone was detected only once. The rearrangement links TRBV19 to TRBJ1-3; 9 bases are a match to TRBD1. Germline CDR1 and CDR2: LNHDA and SQIVND (reference sequence). Germline trimming cut 5 bases from V and 3 bases from J; bases unmatched to any gene: 11. The CDR3 sequence is 17 residues long. The CDR3 DNA reads as TGTGCCAGTAGTCTACCGTCGGGACAGGGAGGTGGAAACACCATATATTTT. This translates into CASSLPSGQGGGNTIYF.

This clone occurred a few times. The rearrangement uses TRBV12-5 and TRBJ1-5; no firm D call. This CDR3 has 17 amino acids. V lost 0 bases to trimming and J lost 4 bases, with 16 bases between them. The germline V gene encodes CDR1 LGHNT and CDR2 FRNRAP. CDR3 DNA: TGTGCTAGTGGTTTGGTATTTGGAACCGTACTTAATCAGCCCCAGCATTTT. The encoded protein is CASGLVFGTVLNQPQHF.

The chain is built from TRBV6-4 and TRBJ2-1, with 10 bases fitting TRBD2. The germline CDR1 and CDR2 sequences are MRHNA and SNTAGT. The ends lost 0 bases at V and 8 bases at J; junction bases unmatched: 7. CDR3 length equals 16 residues. CDR3 sequence: CASSDSASGSVYEQFF. The CDR3 bases are TGTGCCAGCAGTGACTCGGCTAGCGGGAGTGTCTATGAGCAGTTCTTC.

This clone was seen more than once but under ten times. The gene calls are TRBV6-5 and TRBJ2-1; 8 bases agree with TRBD2. V shed 4 bases and J 4 bases; nucleotides not matched to a gene: 9. The CDR3 length is 16 residues. CDR1 MNHEY and CDR2 SVGAGI come from the germline V gene. The CDR3 protein is CASSFSGSSLYNEQFF. The CDR3 DNA is TGTGCCAGCAGTTTCAGCGGGAGCTCGTTATACAATGAGCAGTTCTTC.

The chain links TRBV21-1 to TRBJ2-7; the DNA was not used to check the table's D call, TRBD1. TRBV21-1 is termed a pseudogene. The CDR3 contains 13 residues. Here the CDR3 DNA reads TGTGCCAGCATGGGTCAACAGGGGCGGGAGCAGTACTTC. Protein sequence: CASMGQQGREQYF.

The V call is TRBV7-9, the J call TRBJ2-6, with a tentative D call TRBD1 (6 bases). The CDR3 spans 15 residues. Germline V lookup: CDR1 SEHNR, CDR2 FQNEAQ (reference sequence). V was clipped by 5 bases and J by 3 bases, with 11 bases between them. Here the CDR3 DNA reads TGTGCCAGCAGCCCTACAGGGTTTGGGGCCAACGTCCTGACTTTC. The encoded protein is CASSPTGFGANVLTF. Drawing the rest from reference TRBV7-9 and TRBJ2-6, the complete variable domain is DTGVSQNPRHKITKRGQNVTFRCDPISEHNRLYWYRQTLGQGPEFLTYFQNEAQLEKSRLLSDRFSAERPKGSFSTLEIQRTEQGDSAMYLCASSPTGFGANVLTFGAGSRLTVL.

The chain recombines TRBV6-6 with TRBJ1-2; D call uncertain. V was clipped by 5 bases and J by 6 bases, with 19 bases between them. CDR1 is MNHNY, CDR2 SVGAGI, per germline (reference sequence). The CDR3 runs to 15 residues. The CDR3 is CASSDVSRVGDGYTF. CDR3 nucleotides: TGTGCCAGCAGTGACGTTTCAAGGGTTGGAGATGGCTACACCTTC.

The chain employs TRBV11-2 and TRBJ1-2, with D perhaps matching TRBD1 (6 bases). With 5 bases removed from V and 1 base from J, the gap between germline ends came to 11 bases. The CDR3 loop spans 14 amino acids. Germline V gene lookup returns CDR1 SGHAT and CDR2 FQNNGV. CDR3 region: CASSPGQFNYGYTF. As DNA, the CDR3 is TGTGCCAGCAGCCCCGGACAGTTTAACTATGGCTACACCTTC. The full variable domain, its missing parts supplied by reference TRBV11-2 and TRBJ1-2, is EAGVAQSPRYKIIEKRQSVAFWCNPISGHATLYWYQQILGQGPKLLIQFQNNGVVDDSQLPKDRFSAERLKGVDSTLKIQPAKLEDSAVYLCASSPGQFNYGYTFGSGTRLTVV.

This clone was detected only once. V usage is TRBV11-3 and J usage is TRBJ2-1; D not resolved. CDR1 SGHNT and CDR2 YENEEA come from the germline V gene. V lost 4 bases and J 3 bases, leaving 7 bases between the germline ends. The CDR3 totals 13 residues. The CDR3 DNA follows: TGTGCCAGCAGCTCCTCCGTCTACAATGAGCAGTTCTTC. Its translation: CASSSSVYNEQFF.

The rearrangement uses TRBV27 and TRBJ2-7, with TRBD2 matching over 12 bases. Germline values: CDR1 MNHEY, CDR2 SMNVEV (reference sequence). The CDR3 spans 15 residues. J was trimmed by 2 bases and V by 5 bases; bases with no gene match: 4. This CDR3 reads CASSLGLAGPYEQYF. CDR3 nucleotide sequence: TGTGCCAGCAGTCTAGGACTAGCGGGACCCTACGAGCAGTACTTC.

The chain carries TRBV6-5 and TRBJ1-2; weak D call: TRBD1 (5 bases). The ends were cut back, 0 bases at V and 4 bases at J, with 15 bases in the middle. This CDR3 is 16 amino acids long. The germline gives CDR1 MNHEY, CDR2 SVGAGI. The CDR3: CASSYSTSGDAYGYTF. CDR3 bases: TGTGCCAGCAGTTACTCGACCTCGGGGGACGCCTATGGCTACACCTTC.

Here the CDR3 DNA reads TGTGCCAGCAGTGAATCAGGCACGCAGTATTTT. Translating it yields CASSESGTQYF. The rearrangement uses TRBV6-1 and TRBJ2-3, with D unresolved. The V and J ends lost 2 bases and 9 bases respectively, with 6 bases between them. Germline loops: CDR1 MNHNS, CDR2 SASEGT. The length of the CDR3 is 11 residues.

The chain employs TRBV5-7 and TRBJ2-3; tentative D call: TRBD2 (6 bases). TRBV5-7 carries the ORF label, with uncertain function. The CDR3 is 16 residues long. V was shortened by 0 bases and J by 4 bases, with 15 bases between the two germline ends. CDR3 sequence: CASSLAGGIDSDTQYF. Written as DNA, the CDR3 is TGTGCCAGCAGCTTGGCGGGCGGGATAGACTCAGATACGCAGTATTTT.

The rearrangement joins TRBV28 to TRBJ2-3; D gene unclear. V lost 4 bases, J lost 2 bases, and 7 bases lay in between. The CDR3 totals 13 residues. Germline values: CDR1 MDHEN, CDR2 SYDVKM. CDR3 sequence reads: CASSSLTTDTQYF. The DNA of the CDR3 is TGTGCCAGCAGTTCCCTGACCACAGATACGCAGTATTTT.

The chain couples TRBV7-2 to TRBJ1-1, with a possible D match to TRBD1 (5 bases). V lost 0 bases, J lost 1 base, and 12 bases lay in between. The CDR3 totals 16 residues. Germline loops: CDR1 SGHTA, CDR2 FQGNSA. CDR3 sequence: CASSLAMGGGNTEAFF. The CDR3 coding sequence is TGTGCCAGCAGCTTAGCGATGGGGGGAGGGAACACTGAAGCTTTCTTT.

The rearrangement uses TRBV6-1 and TRBJ1-5, with TRBD1 identical over 7 bases. The CDR3 is 16 residues long. Unmatched junction bases numbered 6, after V lost 4 bases and J lost 0 bases. Germline assignment: CDR1 MNHNS and CDR2 SASEGT. DNA for the CDR3: TGTGCCAGCAGTGCCAGACAGGGAACTAGCAATCAGCCCCAGCATTTT. Translating it yields CASSARQGTSNQPQHF.